The 23 T cell receptor beta chains given below trace back to one sample, sequenced in a study of radiation and T cells in renal cell carcinoma (dated by TCRdb to about 2020). Libraries were made using the immunoSEQ multiplex PCR assay. TCRdb limited this immuneACCESS table to in-frame rearrangements with V and J called. A share of clones is missing; checked studies link under half to unresolved V genes, and the rest is unexplained. This sample is represented by around 180,000 clones; around 90% of them were singletons. Roughly 12% of the sample lies in the top ten. What this sample's time point label stands for: blood 4 weeks post-SBRT, at nephrectomy. The treatment or condition label corresponds to: 15 Gy SBRT to primary tumor, nephrectomy 4 weeks later. The sample was blood, taken from a patient whose treatment included radiotherapy and nephrectomy. The source is a woman between 45 and 60 years old with renal cell carcinoma.

This chain links TRBV4-3 with TRBJ1-4; 7 bases agree with TRBD1. V lost 2 bases, J lost 3 bases, and 6 bases stayed unmatched. Germline assignment: CDR1 LGHNA and CDR2 YSLEER. The length of the CDR3 is 16 residues. In nucleotides, the CDR3 is TGCGCCAGCAGCCAACCAGGGGACAGAGCTAATGAAAAACTGTTTTTT. This translates into CASSQPGDRANEKLFF.

This clone is a singleton in its sample. Compared with germline, one end of the junction differs, possibly owing to a read error. The chain employs TRBV7-9 and TRBJ2-5; a weak D match, TRBD2 (6 bases). CDR1 and CDR2 (germline): SEHNR, FQNEAQ (reference sequence). CDR3 length: 14 amino acids. The CDR3 DNA reads as TGTGCCAGCAACTTAAGGGACTACCAAGAGACCCAGTACTTC. Translated, it gives CASNLRDYQETQYF.

This chain links TRBV7-8 with TRBJ2-7; D gene unclear. V was shortened by 5 bases and J by 2 bases, with 13 bases between the two germline ends. CDR1 is SGHVS, CDR2 FQNEAQ, per germline. The CDR3 runs to 14 residues. CDR3 nucleotides: TGTGCCAGCAGCCCGCAAGAGAATGCCTACGAGCAGTACTTC. This translates into CASSPQENAYEQYF. The variable domain in full, completed from reference TRBV7-8 and TRBJ2-7, reads GAGVSQSPRYKVAKRGQDVALRCDPISGHVSLFWYQQALGQGPEFLTYFQNEAQLDKSGLPSDRFFAERPEGSVSTLKIQRTQQEDSAVYLCASSPQENAYEQYFGPGTRLTVT.

This clone was detected only a few times. This chain joins TRBV4-3 and TRBJ1-6; D gene ambiguous. Per the germline V gene, CDR1 is LGHNA and CDR2 is YSLEER. The CDR3 consists of 15 residues. Trimming stripped 1 base from V and 5 bases from J, with 9 bases between. CDR3 amino acids: CASSQGVRDNSPLHF. For the CDR3, the DNA is TGCGCCAGCAGCCAAGGGGTGAGGGATAATTCACCCCTCCACTTT.

This chain uses TRBV5-1 with TRBJ2-1; no clear D. V was shortened by 4 bases and J by 4 bases, with 18 bases between the two germline ends. The CDR3 length is 16 residues. In germline, CDR1 is SGHRS, CDR2 YFSETQ. The CDR3: CASSLISTPRYNEQFF. In DNA form, the CDR3 reads TGCGCCAGCAGCCTAATCAGCACTCCGCGGTACAATGAGCAGTTCTTC.

This sequence joins TRBV19 and TRBJ1-1; TRBD1 matches 8 bases. This CDR3 has 13 amino acids. With V trimmed by 10 bases and J by 3 bases, 7 bases remained unmatched. CDR1 and CDR2 (germline): LNHDA, SQIVND (reference sequence). Written as DNA, the CDR3 is TGTGCCACCATCGGACAGGGTCACACTGAAGCTTTCTTT. Translated: CATIGQGHTEAFF. Full variable domain (outside the CDR3, taken from reference TRBV19 and TRBJ1-1): DGGITQSPKYLFRKEGQNVTLSCEQNLNHDAMYWYRQDPGQGLRLIYYSQIVNDFQKGDIAEGYSVSREKKESFPLTVTSAQKNPTAFYLCATIGQGHTEAFFGQGTRLTVV.

The V gene is TRBV10-2, the J gene TRBJ2-3; TRBD2 matches 7 bases. Germline V CDR1 and CDR2: WSHSY, SAAADI. The CDR3 contains 13 residues. The trim removed 4 bases at V and 2 bases at J, leaving 0 bases unmatched. The DNA of the CDR3 is TGCGCCAGCAGTGGACTAGCCACAGATACGCAGTATTTT. Encoded protein: CASSGLATDTQYF.

The chain joins TRBV7-2 to TRBJ1-6; 8 bases are a match to TRBD1. The germline gives CDR1 SGHTA, CDR2 FQGNSA. Trimming took 6 bases from V and 8 from J; bases not matched to a gene: 9. This CDR3 has 15 residues. The CDR3 reads CASRPPGTGYSPLHF. CDR3 DNA: TGTGCCAGCAGACCACCCGGGACAGGTTATTCACCCCTCCACTTT.

The J gene is TRBJ1-1, the V gene TRBV19; D may be TRBD1 (5 bases). The CDR3 is 16 residues long. From germline, CDR1 is LNHDA and CDR2 SQIVND (reference sequence). Deletions cut 0 bases from V and 5 bases from J, with 16 bases between. The CDR3 sequence is CASSIDPVAGWTEAFF. Written as DNA, the CDR3 is TGTGCCAGTAGTATAGATCCCGTGGCAGGGTGGACTGAAGCTTTCTTT.

This sequence joins TRBV7-3 and TRBJ2-3, with D perhaps given as TRBD1 or TRBD2 (6 bases each). Per the germline V gene, CDR1 is SGHTA and CDR2 is FQGTGA. Trimming cost V 4 bases and J 0 bases, with 8 bases left between them. This CDR3 has 14 residues. The DNA for the CDR3 is TGTGCCAGCAGCTCGGGGGCTAGCACAGATACGCAGTATTTT. Its protein product is CASSSGASTDTQYF.

The chain joins TRBV7-9 to TRBJ2-5; 9 bases match TRBD1. The CDR3 contains 15 residues. The J segment lost 4 bases and the V segment lost 2 bases, leaving 5 bases of the junction unmatched. The germline V gene encodes CDR1 SEHNR and CDR2 FQNEAQ (reference sequence). CDR3: CASSLKPGQGETQYF. In nucleotides, the CDR3 is TGTGCCAGCAGCTTAAAACCGGGACAGGGAGAGACCCAGTACTTC.

In its sample, this clone was seen once. This chain links TRBV9 with TRBJ2-3; TRBD2 might be the D (6 bases). There are 15 residues in the CDR3. V was cut by 7 bases and J by 0 bases, with 15 bases left in between. CDR1 is SGDLS and CDR2 is YYNGEE in the germline V gene. CDR3 bases: TGTGCCAGCTCGTACGGGGGAACTAGCACAGATACGCAGTATTTT. Its protein is CASSYGGTSTDTQYF.

The V call is TRBV27, the J call TRBJ2-7; D not resolved. V was trimmed by 2 bases and J by 3 bases, leaving 8 bases between them. Per the germline V gene, CDR1 is MNHEY and CDR2 is SMNVEV (reference sequence). This CDR3 has 13 amino acids. The CDR3 loop is CASSLKRGYEQYF. The CDR3 nucleotides are TGTGCCAGCAGTTTAAAACGCGGCTACGAGCAGTACTTC.

This sequence joins TRBV19 and TRBJ1-2, with TRBD1 as a possible D gene (5 bases). V lost 5 bases and J lost 8, with 15 bases in between. The CDR3 covers 13 residues. Germline V gene lookup returns CDR1 LNHDA and CDR2 SQIVND (reference sequence). In DNA form, the CDR3 reads TGTGCCAGTAGTCGCCGGGACTCTGGGGGCTACACCTTC. Translating it yields CASSRRDSGGYTF.

The chain employs TRBV19 and TRBJ1-1; maybe TRBD1 (6 bases). The germline V gene has CDR1 LNHDA and CDR2 SQIVND (reference sequence). The CDR3 is 14 residues long. Deletions cut 5 bases from V and 2 bases from J, with 12 bases between. The CDR3 spells CASSYSGTNTEAFF. Written as DNA, the CDR3 is TGTGCCAGTAGTTATTCGGGGACAAACACTGAAGCTTTCTTT.

The rearrangement uses TRBV7-2 and TRBJ2-5, with 16 bases identical to TRBD2. The CDR3 is 17 residues long. The trim removed 7 bases at V and 5 bases at J, leaving 10 bases unmatched. Germline-derived CDR1 and CDR2 are SGHTA and FQGNSA. CDR3 DNA: TGTGCCAGCACCATAGGGACTAGCGGGGGGGCAGGGGAGACCCAGTACTTC. It encodes CASTIGTSGGAGETQYF.

The chain joins TRBV21-1 to TRBJ1-1; the table calls TRBD1, which could not be checked here. TRBV21-1 is deemed a pseudogene. The CDR3 totals 16 residues. CDR3 protein: CASSPSSTEVNTEAFF. In DNA, the CDR3 is TGTGCCAGCAGCCCTTCCTCGACAGAAGTGAACACTGAAGCTTTCTTT.

The CDR3, as DNA: TGTGCCAGCACCCCGGGGTTCTGGGGCTACACCTTC. Its translation is CASTPGFWGYTF. The V and J genes are TRBV6-1 and TRBJ1-2; D unclear. V was pared by 7 bases and J by 8 bases, with 14 bases between. The CDR3 runs to 12 residues. Per germline, CDR1 MNHNS and CDR2 SASEGT.

The rearrangement links TRBV5-1 to TRBJ2-7; possible D gene TRBD2, 5 bases. The V and J ends lost 0 bases and 6 bases respectively, with 16 bases between them. The CDR3 contains 15 residues. CDR1 SGHRS and CDR2 YFSETQ come from the germline V gene. CDR3 region: CASSLDTNGVGEQYF. CDR3 in DNA: TGCGCCAGCAGCTTGGACACCAACGGGGTGGGCGAGCAGTACTTC.

The chain employs TRBV5-1 and TRBJ1-1, with 10 bases aligning to TRBD1. V lost 2 bases to trimming and J lost 8 bases; unmatched junction nucleotides: 9. Germline V lookup: CDR1 SGHRS, CDR2 YFSETQ. The CDR3 is 15 amino acids. This chain's CDR3 is CASSFQGQGRREAFF. The CDR3 DNA reads TGCGCCAGCAGCTTTCAGGGACAGGGGAGGCGAGAAGCTTTCTTT.

The J gene is TRBJ2-5, the V gene TRBV9, with a weak D call TRBD2 (5 bases). Looked up from germline, CDR1 is SGDLS and CDR2 is YYNGEE. The CDR3 is 14 amino acids. Trimming pared 5 bases from V and 3 bases from J, leaving 14 bases between. The DNA for the CDR3 is TGTGCCAGCAGTCCATCGGGATGGGAAGAGACCCAGTACTTC. Its protein product is CASSPSGWEETQYF. Full variable domain (outside the CDR3, taken from reference TRBV9 and TRBJ2-5): DSGVTQTPKHLITATGQRVTLRCSPRSGDLSVYWYQQSLDQGLQFLIQYYNGEERAKGNILERFSAQQFPDLHSELNLSSLELGDSALYFCASSPSGWEETQYFGPGTRLLVL.

The chain is built from TRBV7-9 and TRBJ1-2, with 7 positions matching TRBD1. This CDR3 region has 13 residues. J lost 4 bases, V lost 4 bases, and 3 bases had no gene match. Germline CDR1 SEHNR, CDR2 FQNEAQ (reference sequence). In DNA, the CDR3 is TGTGCCAGCAGCTCCGGGACAGTCTATGGCTACACCTTC. Residues: CASSSGTVYGYTF.

This sequence joins TRBV18 and TRBJ2-7; D is ambiguous. Germline-derived CDR1 and CDR2 are KGHSH and LQKENI. This CDR3 is 13 amino acids long. V lost 4 bases to trimming and J lost 9 bases, with 16 bases between them. CDR3 bases: TGTGCCAGCTCACAAAACAACCAGATGGCGCAGTACTTC. It encodes CASSQNNQMAQYF.